A single sample is the source of the 8 T cell receptor beta chains below, sequenced in a study of blood T cells in healthy people across ages. Sample-barcoded 5' priming and a J-beta primer mix drove a second PCR of about 6 to 12 cycles. TCRdb used MiXCR to reprocess the 5' RACE reads, holding one entry per CDR3 protein. The repertoire consists of about 1.6 million distinct CDR3 sequences, with about 31% occurring once and the leading ten covering approximately 10%. Sequences were obtained from blood. The receptors were gathered from a woman aged 30 to 39 in good health.

This chain links TRBV27 with TRBJ2-1; D is perhaps TRBD1 or TRBD2 (5 bases each). Germline lookup yields CDR1 MNHEY and CDR2 SMNVEV (reference sequence). The CDR3 runs 16 residues. V shed 4 bases and J shed 8 bases, with 21 bases lying between them. In DNA form, the CDR3 reads TGTGCCAGCAGTTCCCCCGCAGCGAGGGGCTTCGATGAGCAGTTCTTC. Translated, it gives CASSSPAARGFDEQFF.

This clonotype was detected only a few times. CDR3: CASSAAGGGTEAFF. The CDR3 DNA reads as TGTGCCAGCAGTGCCGCCGGGGGGGGCACTGAAGCTTTCTTT. This chain uses TRBV12-3 or TRBV12-4 with TRBJ1-1; D is possibly TRBD1 (5 bases). The CDR3 contains 14 residues. V lost 5 bases to trimming and J lost 4 bases, with 14 bases between them.

This chain connects TRBV2 to TRBJ2-5; 8 bases match TRBD2. Germline values: CDR1 SNHLY, CDR2 FYNNEI. The CDR3 has 15 residues. V shed 7 bases and J 4 bases; nucleotides not matched to a gene: 11. The CDR3 nucleotides are TGTGCCAGCACTAGGGTACGGGGGGGCGGAGAGACCCAGTACTTC. It encodes CASTRVRGGGETQYF.

For this clonotype: Mismatch with germline at one junction end may stem from a read error. The CDR3 sequence is CASSSQGIDTETFF. The CDR3 nucleotides are TGCGCCAGCAGCTCACAGGGGATTGACACTGAAACTTTCTTT. This chain uses TRBV5-1 with TRBJ1-1; 7 positions agree with TRBD1. The CDR3 consists of 14 residues. CDR1 and CDR2 from the germline V gene are SGHRS and YFSETQ.

This clonotype has a handful of counts. One junction end disagrees with the germline gene, perhaps due to a read error. The gene calls are TRBV5-1 and TRBJ2-5, with D uncertain. Germline loops: CDR1 SGHRS, CDR2 YFSETQ. The CDR3 is 14 residues long. In DNA form, the CDR3 reads TGCGCCAGCAGCTTGGCACCACACCAGGAGACCCAGTACTTC. It codes for CASSLAPHQETQYF.

Only a few counts were recorded for this clonotype. V usage is TRBV9 and J usage is TRBJ2-1; 14 bases map to TRBD2. With 6 bases clipped from V and 10 bases from J, the junction kept 9 bases outside the gene matches. Germline V gives CDR1 SGDLS, CDR2 YYNGEE. CDR3 size: 15 residues. The CDR3 nucleotides read TGTGCCAGCACCACGACTAGCGGGGGGGCGGGGGAGCAGTTCTTC. Its protein is CASTTTSGGAGEQFF.

The chain carries TRBV11-1 and TRBJ2-7; possibly TRBD1 for D (5 bases). Trimming stripped 6 bases from V and 5 bases from J, with 23 bases between. Per the germline V gene, CDR1 is SGHAT and CDR2 is FQDESV (reference sequence). The CDR3 extends over 16 amino acids. The CDR3 loop is CASSFRGIRETHEQYF. For the CDR3, the DNA is TGTGCCAGCAGTTTTCGTGGGATCAGGGAAACCCACGAGCAGTACTTC. The whole variable domain, filled in from reference TRBV11-1 and TRBJ2-7, reads EAEVAQSPRYKITEKSQAVAFWCDPISGHATLYWYRQILGQGPELLVQFQDESVVDDSQLPKDRFSAERLKGVDSTLKIQPAELGDSAMYLCASSFRGIRETHEQYFGPGTRLTVT.

The chain joins TRBV6-5 to TRBJ2-7, with D tentatively TRBD1 (6 bases). Germline lookup yields CDR1 MNHEY and CDR2 SVGAGI. The CDR3 is 15 residues long. V was cut by 4 bases and J by 0 bases, with 13 bases left in between. The CDR3: CASSSGRGSSYEQYF. CDR3 in DNA: TGTGCCAGCAGTTCAGGAAGGGGGAGCTCCTACGAGCAGTACTTC.